A single sample is the source of the 14 T cell receptor beta chains below, sequenced in a study of shared clonotypes between healthy human individuals. The protocol was immunoSEQ multiplex PCR, while the TCRdb copy is restricted to in-frame clones and leaves out a portion. This table holds about 1.9 million clones, 93% found once. Terminally differentiated effector memory CD45RA+ cells were excluded from the naive CD8 cells, which were CD45RO-negative and positively selected for CCR7. The sequenced sample consisted of naive CD8+ T cells from PBMCs. The receptors were gathered from a man in his late teens or twenties in good health. Some clones in this sample may be carry-over from other donors' samples.

V is TRBV28 and J is TRBJ2-1, with 8 bases lining up with TRBD2. The V gene end was trimmed by 5 bases and the J gene end by 4 bases; junction bases not matched to a gene: 1. Germline CDR1 MDHEN, CDR2 SYDVKM. The CDR3 is made up of 13 amino acids. In DNA form, the CDR3 reads TGTGCCAGCAGTCGACTAGCGTACAATGAGCAGTTCTTC. It codes for CASSRLAYNEQFF.

The rearrangement joins TRBV7-9 to TRBJ2-7; possibly TRBD1 for D (5 bases). CDR1 SEHNR and CDR2 FQNEAQ come from the germline V gene (reference sequence). The CDR3 totals 14 residues. V was pared by 1 base and J by 4 bases, with 11 bases between. The CDR3 reads CASSLGQGYYEQYF. CDR3 nucleotides: TGTGCCAGCAGCTTAGGTCAGGGATATTACGAGCAGTACTTC. The full variable domain, completed using reference TRBV7-9 and TRBJ2-7, is DTGVSQNPRHKITKRGQNVTFRCDPISEHNRLYWYRQTLGQGPEFLTYFQNEAQLEKSRLLSDRFSAERPKGSFSTLEIQRTEQGDSAMYLCASSLGQGYYEQYFGPGTRLTVT.

This clone was counted only a few times. The V and J genes are TRBV29-1 and TRBJ1-1, with 8 bases lining up with TRBD1. V lost 5 bases, J lost 8 bases, and 10 bases stayed unmatched. CDR3 size: 13 residues. The germline V gene encodes CDR1 SQVTM and CDR2 ANQGSEA. CDR3 amino acids: CSVYPQGEEEAFF. DNA of the CDR3: TGCAGCGTTTATCCACAGGGGGAGGAGGAAGCTTTCTTT.

This clone was recorded once. The chain links TRBV2 to TRBJ2-7; D gene uncertain. Germline CDR1 reads SNHLY; CDR2 reads FYNNEI. V lost 2 bases and J lost 6, with 20 bases in between. CDR3 length equals 16 residues. CDR3 sequence (DNA): TGTGCCAGCAGTGAAAAGGTTGGGTGGGTATTCGCCGAGCAGTACTTC. Amino acids: CASSEKVGWVFAEQYF.

The rearrangement joins TRBV11-2 to TRBJ1-3; 9 nucleotides align to TRBD1. The V segment lost 5 bases and the J segment 0 bases; nucleotides outside the gene matches: 2. Germline CDR1 reads SGHAT; CDR2 reads FQNNGV. The CDR3 length is 15 residues. This CDR3 reads CASSPTGGSGNTIYF. Written as DNA, the CDR3 is TGTGCCAGCAGCCCGACAGGGGGCTCTGGAAACACCATATATTTT.

This clone was counted between two and nine times. The genes are TRBV6-1 and TRBJ1-3; 7 nucleotides agree with TRBD1. Germline trimming cut 8 bases from V and 8 bases from J; bases unmatched to any gene: 9. Germline V CDR1 and CDR2: MNHNS, SASEGT. The CDR3 totals 13 residues. The CDR3 nucleotides are TGTGCCAGCCTCGTTGGAGGGGGCGACACCATATATTTT. Its protein is CASLVGGGDTIYF.

V and J are TRBV2 and TRBJ2-7; tentative D call: TRBD1 (5 bases). The CDR3 loop spans 13 amino acids. V gave up 11 bases and J gave up 0 bases, with 14 bases separating them. Germline CDR1 is SNHLY and CDR2 is FYNNEI. The CDR3 bases are TGTGCCGGAGCCCCCGACAGCTCCTACGAGCAGTACTTC. Translated: CAGAPDSSYEQYF.

CDR3 protein: CASSLATGQGRSDGYTF. Here the CDR3 DNA reads TGTGCCAGCAGCTTGGCCACCGGACAGGGGCGTTCAGATGGCTACACCTTC. V usage is TRBV5-4 and J usage is TRBJ1-2; TRBD1 agrees at 9 bases. Looked up from germline, CDR1 is SGHNT and CDR2 is YYREEE (reference sequence). The V segment lost 0 bases and the J segment 6 bases; nucleotides outside the gene matches: 12. This CDR3 spans 17 amino acids. Filled out from reference TRBV5-4 and TRBJ1-2, the complete variable domain reads ETGVTQSPTHLIKTRGQQVTLRCSSQSGHNTVSWYQQALGQGPQFIFQYYREEENGRGNFPPRFSGLQFPNYSSELNVNALELDDSALYLCASSLATGQGRSDGYTFGSGTRLTVV.

The chain is built from TRBV6-5 and TRBJ2-3, with 7 bases aligning to TRBD2. Germline V lookup: CDR1 MNHEY, CDR2 SVGAGI. The CDR3 is 14 amino acids. J gave up 4 bases and V 7 bases, and 8 bases lay outside the gene matches. The CDR3 DNA reads TGTGCCAGCAAGTTGCGGGAGAGGTCAGATACGCAGTATTTT. Its protein product is CASKLRERSDTQYF.

The rearrangement links TRBV9 to TRBJ2-1, with TRBD2 matching over 14 bases. Trimming at V came to 4 bases and at J to 7 bases, leaving 4 bases not matched to a gene. The germline CDR1 and CDR2 sequences are SGDLS and YYNGEE. The CDR3 runs 15 residues. The CDR3, as DNA: TGTGCCAGCAGCTCCCGGACTAGCGGGAGGAATGAGCAGTTCTTC. Translation gives CASSSRTSGRNEQFF.

This clone was observed once. This sequence joins TRBV11-2 and TRBJ2-1, with TRBD2 identical over 11 bases. With V trimmed by 2 bases and J by 3 bases, 12 bases remained unmatched. The CDR3 sequence is 19 residues long. Germline CDR1 SGHAT, CDR2 FQNNGV. The CDR3 loop is CASSLMVLAGVSFYNEQFF. The CDR3 bases are TGTGCCAGCAGCTTAATGGTACTAGCGGGAGTCAGTTTCTACAATGAGCAGTTCTTC. Complete variable domain (other parts from reference TRBV11-2 and TRBJ2-1): EAGVAQSPRYKIIEKRQSVAFWCNPISGHATLYWYQQILGQGPKLLIQFQNNGVVDDSQLPKDRFSAERLKGVDSTLKIQPAKLEDSAVYLCASSLMVLAGVSFYNEQFFGPGTRLTVL.

This chain uses TRBV6-6 with TRBJ2-7, with TRBD2 matching 11 bases. Germline V CDR1 and CDR2: MNHNY, SVGAGI (reference sequence). V lost 7 bases, J lost 6 bases, and 11 bases stayed unmatched. There are 15 residues in the CDR3. In nucleotides, the CDR3 is TGTGCCAGCACTCCCCAGACTAGCGGGATAGTCGAGCAGTACTTC. This gives the protein CASTPQTSGIVEQYF.

The CDR3 protein is CASSYAPGGPEGSYNEQFF. CDR3 coding DNA: TGTGCCAGCAGTTACGCCCCGGGGGGACCAGAGGGGTCCTACAATGAGCAGTTCTTC. This chain joins TRBV27 and TRBJ2-1; 7 bases line up with TRBD2. V dropped 4 bases and J dropped 1; count of bases not matched to a gene: 16. The CDR3 sequence is 19 residues long. In germline, CDR1 is MNHEY, CDR2 SMNVEV (reference sequence).

The chain couples TRBV13 to TRBJ2-7; 10 bases are a match to TRBD2. The CDR3 sequence is 16 residues long. CDR1 is PRHDT, CDR2 FYEKMQ, per germline (reference sequence). V lost 5 bases and J lost 3; bases outside the gene matches: 10. In DNA form, the CDR3 reads TGTGCCAGCAGCCCACGGACTAGCGGACGGGACTACGAGCAGTACTTC. Its protein product is CASSPRTSGRDYEQYF.